This entry describes one T cell receptor (beta chain). Its antigen is as yet unknown. Trimming cost V 2 bases and J 4 bases; bases outside gene matches: 8. The germline V gene has CDR1 SGHDT and CDR2 YYEEEE. The CDR3 is 18 amino acids. This sample stems from a study of cytomegalovirus exposure and HLA in healthy donors. Study-level results: Many donors shared some public TCRs, even though most TCR sequences were rare. Serostatus for CMV was the only available immune exposure information.

The PCR had 60 Vbeta and 13 Jbeta primers. Profiling relied on immunoSEQ multiplex PCR, and the TCRdb table lists in-frame clones only, not all of them. The record lists just over 150,000 clones, of which the ten most abundant hold over 1%. V is TRBV5-6 and J is TRBJ2-1; TRBD2 aligns across 14 bases. The TCR originated in an older woman in good health and CMV-seronegative. The sequenced material came from PBMCs. The CDR3 region is CASSLETSGRERYNEQFF. In DNA form, the CDR3 reads TGTGCCAGCAGCTTAGAGACTAGCGGGAGGGAACGGTACAATGAGCAGTTCTTC.